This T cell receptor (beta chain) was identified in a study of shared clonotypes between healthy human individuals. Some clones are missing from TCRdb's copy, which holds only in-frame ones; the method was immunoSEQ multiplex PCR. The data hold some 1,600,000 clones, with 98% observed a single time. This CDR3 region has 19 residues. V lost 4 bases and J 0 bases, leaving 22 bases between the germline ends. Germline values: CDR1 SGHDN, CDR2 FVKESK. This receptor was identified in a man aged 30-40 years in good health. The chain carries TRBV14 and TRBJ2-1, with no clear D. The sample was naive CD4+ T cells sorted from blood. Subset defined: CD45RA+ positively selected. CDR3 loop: CASSLTRPGEPSSYNEQFF. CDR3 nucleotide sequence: TGTGCCAGCAGCCTTACAAGGCCCGGCGAGCCAAGCTCCTACAATGAGCAGTTCTTC.